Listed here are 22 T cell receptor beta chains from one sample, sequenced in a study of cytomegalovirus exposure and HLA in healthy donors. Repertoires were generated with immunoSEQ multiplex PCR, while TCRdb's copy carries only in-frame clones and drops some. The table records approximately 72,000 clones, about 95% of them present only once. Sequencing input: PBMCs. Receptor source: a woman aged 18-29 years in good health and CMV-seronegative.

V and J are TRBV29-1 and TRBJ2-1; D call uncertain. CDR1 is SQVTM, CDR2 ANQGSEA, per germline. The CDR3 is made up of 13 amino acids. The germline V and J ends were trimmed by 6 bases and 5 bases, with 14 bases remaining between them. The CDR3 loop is CSVAGQANNEQFF. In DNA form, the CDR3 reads TGCAGCGTCGCCGGTCAAGCAAACAATGAGCAGTTCTTC.

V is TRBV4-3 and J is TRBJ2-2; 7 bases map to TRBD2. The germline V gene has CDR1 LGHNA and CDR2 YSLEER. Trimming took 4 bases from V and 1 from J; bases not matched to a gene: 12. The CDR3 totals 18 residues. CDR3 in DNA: TGCGCCAGCAGCCCCTCGATCCGGGGACTAATGAACACCGGGGAGCTGTTTTTT. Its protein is CASSPSIRGLMNTGELFF.

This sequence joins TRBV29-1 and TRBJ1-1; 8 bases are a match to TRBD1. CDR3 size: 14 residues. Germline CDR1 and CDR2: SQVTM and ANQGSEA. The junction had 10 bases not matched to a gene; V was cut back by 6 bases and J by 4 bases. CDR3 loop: CSVAQQGEATEAFF. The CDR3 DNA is TGCAGCGTGGCCCAACAGGGGGAGGCCACTGAAGCTTTCTTT.

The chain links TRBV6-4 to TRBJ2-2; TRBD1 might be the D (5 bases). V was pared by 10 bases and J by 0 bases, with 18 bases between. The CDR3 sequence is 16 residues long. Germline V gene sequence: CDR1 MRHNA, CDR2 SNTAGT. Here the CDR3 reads CATSLGDRANTGELFF. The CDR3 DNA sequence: TGTGCCACCTCCCTAGGGGATAGGGCGAACACCGGGGAGCTGTTTTTT.

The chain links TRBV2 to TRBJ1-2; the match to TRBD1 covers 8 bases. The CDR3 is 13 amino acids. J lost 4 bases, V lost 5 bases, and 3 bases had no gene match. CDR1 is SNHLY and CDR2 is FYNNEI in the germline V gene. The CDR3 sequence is CASSLDRAYGYTF. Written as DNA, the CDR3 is TGTGCCAGCAGTCTGGACAGGGCCTATGGCTACACCTTC.

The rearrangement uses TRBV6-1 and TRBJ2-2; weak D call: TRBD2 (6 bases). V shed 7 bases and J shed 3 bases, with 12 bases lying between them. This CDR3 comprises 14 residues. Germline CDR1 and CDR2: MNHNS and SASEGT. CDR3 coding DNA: TGTGCCAGCAAGGGGACTTCCTACACCGGGGAGCTGTTTTTT. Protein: CASKGTSYTGELFF.

The CDR3 is CASSVGVGESYEQYF. CDR3 nucleotide sequence: TGTGCCAGCAGCGTAGGGGTTGGGGAGTCCTACGAGCAGTACTTC. The chain uses TRBV9 and TRBJ2-7, with D perhaps matching TRBD2 (5 bases). The V gene lost 0 bases and the J gene lost 1 base, with 11 bases spanning the gap. This CDR3 region has 15 residues. From germline, CDR1 is SGDLS and CDR2 YYNGEE.

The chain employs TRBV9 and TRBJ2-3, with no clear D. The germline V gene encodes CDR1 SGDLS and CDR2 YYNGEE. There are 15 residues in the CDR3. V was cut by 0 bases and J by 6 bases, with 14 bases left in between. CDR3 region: CASSVELHAVDTQYF. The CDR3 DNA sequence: TGTGCCAGCAGCGTAGAACTCCACGCGGTGGATACGCAGTATTTT.

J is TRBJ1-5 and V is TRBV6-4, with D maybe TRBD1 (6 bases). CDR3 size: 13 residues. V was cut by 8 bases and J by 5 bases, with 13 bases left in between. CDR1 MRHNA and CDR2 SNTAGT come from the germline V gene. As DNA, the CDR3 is TGTGCCAGCGAGGTAAGGGGGTATCAGCCCCAGCATTTT. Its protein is CASEVRGYQPQHF.

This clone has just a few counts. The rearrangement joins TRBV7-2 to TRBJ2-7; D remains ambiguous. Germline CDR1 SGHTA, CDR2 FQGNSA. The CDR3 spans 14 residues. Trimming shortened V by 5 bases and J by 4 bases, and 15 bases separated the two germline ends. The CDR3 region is CASSPWASTYEQYF. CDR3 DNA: TGTGCCAGCAGCCCCTGGGCCTCTACATACGAGCAGTACTTC.

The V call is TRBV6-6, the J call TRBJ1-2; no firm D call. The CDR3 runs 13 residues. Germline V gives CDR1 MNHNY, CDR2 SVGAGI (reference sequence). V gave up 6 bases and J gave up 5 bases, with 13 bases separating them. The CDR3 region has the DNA TGTGCCAGCAGCCTACTCGACAAGTATGGCTACACCTTC. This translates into CASSLLDKYGYTF.

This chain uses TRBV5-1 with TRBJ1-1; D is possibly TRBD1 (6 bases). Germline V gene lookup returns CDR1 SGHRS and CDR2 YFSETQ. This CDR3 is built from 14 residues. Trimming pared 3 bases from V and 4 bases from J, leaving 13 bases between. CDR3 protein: CASSSTTGTTEAFF. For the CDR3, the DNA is TGCGCCAGCAGCTCAACTACAGGGACCACTGAAGCTTTCTTT. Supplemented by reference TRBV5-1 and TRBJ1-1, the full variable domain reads KAGVTQTPRYLIKTRGQQVTLSCSPISGHRSVSWYQQTPGQGLQFLFEYFSETQRNKGNFPGRFSGRQFSNSRSEMNVSTLELGDSALYLCASSSTTGTTEAFFGQGTRLTVV.

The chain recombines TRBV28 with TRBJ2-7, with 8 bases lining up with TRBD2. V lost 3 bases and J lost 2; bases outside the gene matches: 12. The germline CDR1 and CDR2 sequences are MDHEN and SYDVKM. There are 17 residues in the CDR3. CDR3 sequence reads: CASSFTEGLEGAYEQYF. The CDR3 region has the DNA TGTGCCAGCAGTTTTACGGAGGGACTAGAAGGGGCCTACGAGCAGTACTTC. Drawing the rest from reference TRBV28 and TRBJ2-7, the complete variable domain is DVKVTQSSRYLVKRTGEKVFLECVQDMDHENMFWYRQDPGLGLRLIYFSYDVKMKEKGDIPEGYSVSREKKERFSLILESASTNQTSMYLCASSFTEGLEGAYEQYFGPGTRLTVT.

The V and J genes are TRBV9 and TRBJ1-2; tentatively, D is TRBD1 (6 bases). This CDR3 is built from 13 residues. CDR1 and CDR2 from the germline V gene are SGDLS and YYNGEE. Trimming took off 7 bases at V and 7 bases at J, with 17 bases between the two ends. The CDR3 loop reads CASGGGGAAGYTF. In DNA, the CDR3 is TGTGCCAGCGGAGGAGGGGGGGCAGCTGGCTACACCTTC.

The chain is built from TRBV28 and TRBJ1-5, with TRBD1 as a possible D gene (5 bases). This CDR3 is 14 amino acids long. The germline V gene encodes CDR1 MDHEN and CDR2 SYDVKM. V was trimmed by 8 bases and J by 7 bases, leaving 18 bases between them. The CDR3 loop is CASLVMQGGQPQHF. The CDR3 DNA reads TGTGCCAGCCTTGTCATGCAGGGTGGGCAGCCCCAGCATTTT.

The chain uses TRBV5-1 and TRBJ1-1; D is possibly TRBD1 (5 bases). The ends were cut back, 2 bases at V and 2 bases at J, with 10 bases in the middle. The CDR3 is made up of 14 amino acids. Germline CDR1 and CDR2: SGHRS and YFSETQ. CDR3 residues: CASSLSGINTEAFF. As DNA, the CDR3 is TGCGCCAGCAGCTTATCAGGGATTAACACTGAAGCTTTCTTT.

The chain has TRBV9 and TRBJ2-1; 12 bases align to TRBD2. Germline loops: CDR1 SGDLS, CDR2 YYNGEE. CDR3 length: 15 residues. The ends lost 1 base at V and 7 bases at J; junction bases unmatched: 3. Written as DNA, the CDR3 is TGTGCCAGCAGCGTAAGGACTAGCGGGGAGAATGAGCAGTTCTTC. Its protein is CASSVRTSGENEQFF.

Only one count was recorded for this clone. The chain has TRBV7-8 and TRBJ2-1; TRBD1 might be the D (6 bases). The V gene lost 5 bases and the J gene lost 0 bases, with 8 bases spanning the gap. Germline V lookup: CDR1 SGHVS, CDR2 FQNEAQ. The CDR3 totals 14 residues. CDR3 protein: CASSLRGSYNEQFF. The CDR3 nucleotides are TGTGCCAGCAGCCTCAGGGGCTCCTACAATGAGCAGTTCTTC.

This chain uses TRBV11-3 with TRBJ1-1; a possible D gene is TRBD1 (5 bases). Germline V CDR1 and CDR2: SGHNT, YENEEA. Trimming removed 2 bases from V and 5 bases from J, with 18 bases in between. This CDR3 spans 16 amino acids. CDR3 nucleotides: TGTGCCAGCAGCTTACACCCGGGGGTTTGGAGGACTGAAGCTTTCTTT. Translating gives CASSLHPGVWRTEAFF.

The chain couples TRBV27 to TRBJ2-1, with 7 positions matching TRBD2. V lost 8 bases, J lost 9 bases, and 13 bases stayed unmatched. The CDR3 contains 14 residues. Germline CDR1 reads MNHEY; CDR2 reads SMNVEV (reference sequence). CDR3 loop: CASYARGVGSEQFF. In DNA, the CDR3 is TGTGCCAGCTATGCACGGGGGGTAGGGAGTGAGCAGTTCTTC.

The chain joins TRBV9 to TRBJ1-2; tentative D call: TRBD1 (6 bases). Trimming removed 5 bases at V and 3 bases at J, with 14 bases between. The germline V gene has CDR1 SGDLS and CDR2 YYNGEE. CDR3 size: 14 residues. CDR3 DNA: TGTGCCAGCAGACCAACGGGGGGCGACTATGGCTACACCTTC. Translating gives CASRPTGGDYGYTF.

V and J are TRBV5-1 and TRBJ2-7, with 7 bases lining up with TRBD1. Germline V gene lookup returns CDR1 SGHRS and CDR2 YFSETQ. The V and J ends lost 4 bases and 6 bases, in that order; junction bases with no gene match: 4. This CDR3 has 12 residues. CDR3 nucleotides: TGCGCCAGCAGCACAGGGGTAGGCGAGCAGTACTTC. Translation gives CASSTGVGEQYF.